The source of this TCR beta chain is a study of identical twins. Study-level results: Insertion counts were lower in abundant cord blood beta clonotypes, a trend that memory repertoires did not show. Out-of-frame alpha sequences shared by twins showed excess low generation probability. Conclusions rested on cross-sectional statistics rather than following the same donors.

Per the germline V gene, CDR1 is MGHRA and CDR2 is YSYEKL. The CDR3 sequence is 22 residues long. J lost 5 bases, V lost 4 bases, and 26 bases had no gene match. As for this clonotype: Its antigen remains unidentified.

TCRdb analysed the 5' RACE reads with MiXCR anew, one entry per CDR3 protein. The data hold about 530,000 distinct CDR3 sequences, with nearly 15% observed a single time. Donors uniformly comprised healthy Caucasians. These data were also filed under a second study, of yellow fever vaccine responses in identical twins.

Sequencing input: CD4+ T cells sorted from blood. This clonotype was obtained from a woman between 18 and 29 years old in good health. The chain is built from TRBV4-1 and TRBJ2-5; 12 bases align to TRBD2. For the CDR3, the DNA is TGCGCCAGCAGCCCCTTTCGACTAGCGGGAGACACCCACCCACGCCATCGGGAGACCCAGTACTTC. It codes for CASSPFRLAGDTHPRHRETQYF.